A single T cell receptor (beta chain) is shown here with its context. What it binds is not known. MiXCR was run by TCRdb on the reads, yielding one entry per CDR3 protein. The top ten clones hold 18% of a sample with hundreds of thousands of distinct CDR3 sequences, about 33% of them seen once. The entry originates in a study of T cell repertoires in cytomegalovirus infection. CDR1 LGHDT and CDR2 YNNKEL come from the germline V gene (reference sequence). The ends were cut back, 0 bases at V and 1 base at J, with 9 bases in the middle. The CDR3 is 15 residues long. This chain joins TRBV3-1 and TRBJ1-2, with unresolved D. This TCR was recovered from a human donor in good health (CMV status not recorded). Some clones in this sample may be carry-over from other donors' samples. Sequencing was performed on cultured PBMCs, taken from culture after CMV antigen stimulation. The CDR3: CASSQEGGFNYGYTF. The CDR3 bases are TGTGCCAGCAGCCAAGAGGGCGGGTTTAACTATGGCTACACCTTC. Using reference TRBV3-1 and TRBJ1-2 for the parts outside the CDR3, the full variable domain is DTAVSQTPKYLVTQMGNDKSIKCEQNLGHDTMYWYKQDSKKFLKIMFSYNNKELIINETVPNRFSPKSPDKAHLNLHINSLELGDSAVYFCASSQEGGFNYGYTFGSGTRLTVV.